This T cell receptor beta chain was identified during a study of T cell repertoires in cytomegalovirus infection. The CDR3 is made up of 15 amino acids. V was clipped by 0 bases and J by 10 bases; unmatched bases: 7. CDR1 MNHEY and CDR2 SVGEGT come from the germline V gene. The study's findings and limits: HLA-C-restricted, CMV-specific TCR beta clonotypes were dominant ex vivo.

Ten or more counts support this clonotype. What it binds is unknown. TCRdb fed the reads into MiXCR, producing one record per CDR3 protein. The table lists a few hundred thousand distinct CDR3 sequences, roughly 13% of them singletons. What was sequenced was PBMCs. The receptor was isolated from a human donor in good health (CMV status not recorded). Some clones in this sample may be carry-over from other donors' samples. The chain employs TRBV6-2 or TRBV6-3 and TRBJ2-1; 9 bases fit TRBD1. CDR3 nucleotides: TGTGCCAGCAGTTACTCCGGGACAGGGTTCGGGGAGCAGTTCTTC. This gives the protein CASSYSGTGFGEQFF.